One sample yielded the 15 T cell receptor beta chains listed below, sequenced in a study of identifying expanded T cells in peripheral blood. Generated by immunoSEQ multiplex PCR, the TCRdb table keeps only in-frame clones and is missing some. In the table there are roughly 130,000 clones, about 88% of which are singletons. The specimen sequenced was blood. These receptors all stem from a person between 18 and 75 years old in good health.

V is TRBV7-7 and J is TRBJ1-1; 7 positions agree with TRBD1. The CDR3 is 15 residues long. Germline V gene lookup returns CDR1 SSHAT and CDR2 FNYEAQ (reference sequence). Trimming removed 5 bases from V and 4 bases from J; junction bases left unmatched: 10. The CDR3 loop reads CASSLIGRQGTEAFF. In nucleotides, the CDR3 is TGTGCCAGCAGCCTTATTGGTCGACAGGGCACTGAAGCTTTCTTT.

The V call is TRBV5-8, the J call TRBJ2-7; the match to TRBD1 covers 7 bases. Germline V lookup: CDR1 SGHTS, CDR2 YDEGEE. The CDR3 runs 14 residues. V was pared by 5 bases and J by 3 bases, with 8 bases of the junction left unmatched. DNA for the CDR3: TGTGCCAGCAGATACCGGACAGGCAGCTACGAGCAGTACTTC. Translated: CASRYRTGSYEQYF.

The chain carries TRBV7-2 and TRBJ2-5; D not certain. The length of the CDR3 is 13 residues. V was clipped by 2 bases and J by 5 bases, with 9 bases between them. Germline CDR1 and CDR2: SGHTA and FQGNSA. The DNA of the CDR3 is TGTGCCAGCAGCTTATTCCCGAGGGAGACCCAGTACTTC. Amino acids: CASSLFPRETQYF. Using reference TRBV7-2 and TRBJ2-5 for the parts outside the CDR3, the full variable domain is GAGVSQSPSNKVTEKGKDVELRCDPISGHTALYWYRQSLGQGLEFLIYFQGNSAPDKSGLPSDRFSAERTGGSVSTLTIQRTQQEDSAVYLCASSLFPRETQYFGPGTRLLVL.

The rearrangement links TRBV9 to TRBJ2-3, with 13 bases identical to TRBD2. This CDR3 has 18 residues. V shed 0 bases and J 2 bases; nucleotides not matched to a gene: 6. Germline V gene sequence: CDR1 SGDLS, CDR2 YYNGEE. CDR3 sequence: CASSVARTSGGATDTQYF. In DNA form, the CDR3 reads TGTGCCAGCAGCGTAGCCCGCACTAGCGGGGGGGCCACAGATACGCAGTATTTT.

Concerning this clone: Additional DNA sequences in this sample encode the identical CDR3. V gene TRBV5-1 combines with J gene TRBJ1-5, with 10 bases matching TRBD1. Germline V gene lookup returns CDR1 SGHRS and CDR2 YFSETQ. Trimming at V came to 3 bases and at J to 2 bases, leaving 2 bases not matched to a gene. This CDR3 is built from 15 residues. CDR3 coding DNA: TGCGCCAGCAGCTGGGGGACAGGGGGCAATCAGCCCCAGCATTTT. Translation: CASSWGTGGNQPQHF.

The chain combines TRBV2 with TRBJ2-7; TRBD2 is a possible D gene (6 bases). The CDR3 loop spans 13 amino acids. With 4 bases removed from V and 6 bases from J, the gap between germline ends came to 13 bases. Germline V gives CDR1 SNHLY, CDR2 FYNNEI. The DNA of the CDR3 is TGTGCCAGCAGTGTTGAGACTAGGACCGAGCAGTACTTC. It codes for CASSVETRTEQYF.

The rearrangement uses TRBV5-6 and TRBJ2-3, with 9 bases matching TRBD2. J gave up 6 bases and V 2 bases, and 7 bases lay outside the gene matches. The CDR3 runs 15 residues. Germline lookup yields CDR1 SGHDT and CDR2 YYEEEE. The CDR3, as DNA: TGTGCCAGCAGCTTAGCGGGGGGTTACTGGGATACGCAGTATTTT. Translation: CASSLAGGYWDTQYF.

By proportion, this clone is medium-sized (0.01 to 0.1%). The rearrangement joins TRBV4-1 to TRBJ1-1, with TRBD1 identical over 7 bases. CDR3 length: 13 amino acids. V shed 4 bases and J 7 bases; nucleotides not matched to a gene: 6. Germline CDR1 reads MGHRA; CDR2 reads YSYEKL. The CDR3 DNA sequence: TGCGCCAGCAGCCCCAGGGGGTTCGATGAAGCTTTCTTT. It translates to CASSPRGFDEAFF.

V gene TRBV7-8 combines with J gene TRBJ1-2; TRBD1 is a possible D gene (5 bases). Germline assignment: CDR1 SGHVS and CDR2 FQNEAQ. The CDR3 is made up of 12 amino acids. Trimming removed 3 bases from V and 6 bases from J, with 8 bases in between. The CDR3 sequence is CASSFDSHGYTF. In DNA form, the CDR3 reads TGTGCCAGCAGCTTTGACAGCCATGGCTACACCTTC. The full variable domain, in which reference TRBV7-8 and TRBJ1-2 provide the parts outside the CDR3, is GAGVSQSPRYKVAKRGQDVALRCDPISGHVSLFWYQQALGQGPEFLTYFQNEAQLDKSGLPSDRFFAERPEGSVSTLKIQRTQQEDSAVYLCASSFDSHGYTFGSGTRLTVV.

The chain is built from TRBV20-1 and TRBJ1-1; D is unclear. The ends were cut back, 8 bases at V and 7 bases at J, with 14 bases in the middle. This CDR3 region has 11 residues. Germline V gene data show CDR1 as DFQATT and CDR2 as SNEGSKA (reference sequence). The CDR3 sequence is CSPSSGGEAFF. Written as DNA, the CDR3 is TGCAGTCCCTCCAGCGGCGGTGAAGCTTTCTTT.

The chain links TRBV6-5 to TRBJ2-3; D assignment may be TRBD1 or TRBD2 (6 bases each). The V gene lost 8 bases and the J gene lost 0 bases, with 15 bases spanning the gap. This CDR3 contains 15 residues. Germline CDR1 MNHEY, CDR2 SVGAGI. The CDR3 sequence is CASWAGTLSTDTQYF. The CDR3 DNA reads TGTGCCAGCTGGGCGGGGACACTAAGCACAGATACGCAGTATTTT.

The table lists this clone with a few counts. The V gene is TRBV7-9, the J gene TRBJ1-5; 9 bases are shared with TRBD1. CDR3 length equals 16 residues. The V gene end was trimmed by 4 bases and the J gene end by 2 bases; junction bases not matched to a gene: 6. The germline gives CDR1 SEHNR, CDR2 FQNEAQ (reference sequence). Written as DNA, the CDR3 is TGTGCCAGCAGCTACGAACAGGGGGCTGGCAATCAGCCCCAGCATTTT. Amino acids: CASSYEQGAGNQPQHF.

The gene calls are TRBV7-8 and TRBJ2-7; D ambiguous. Germline CDR1 and CDR2: SGHVS and FQNEAQ. The CDR3 covers 14 residues. Trimming pared 3 bases from V and 2 bases from J, leaving 11 bases between. In nucleotides, the CDR3 is TGTGCCAGCAGCTTTATCGGACCTACCTACGAGCAGTACTTC. This gives the protein CASSFIGPTYEQYF. The variable domain in full, completed from reference TRBV7-8 and TRBJ2-7, reads GAGVSQSPRYKVAKRGQDVALRCDPISGHVSLFWYQQALGQGPEFLTYFQNEAQLDKSGLPSDRFFAERPEGSVSTLKIQRTQQEDSAVYLCASSFIGPTYEQYFGPGTRLTVT.

This chain's CDR3 is CASQGSRAEKLFF. The DNA for the CDR3 is TGTGCCAGCCAGGGGAGTCGTGCGGAAAAACTGTTTTTT. This chain joins TRBV19 and TRBJ1-4; D might be TRBD1 (6 bases). In germline, CDR1 is LNHDA, CDR2 SQIVND (reference sequence). The CDR3 covers 13 residues. V was trimmed by 9 bases and J by 8 bases, leaving 16 bases between them. The full variable domain, rest sourced from reference TRBV19 and TRBJ1-4, is DGGITQSPKYLFRKEGQNVTLSCEQNLNHDAMYWYRQDPGQGLRLIYYSQIVNDFQKGDIAEGYSVSREKKESFPLTVTSAQKNPTAFYLCASQGSRAEKLFFGSGTQLSVL.

This clone was observed a few times. The V call is TRBV6-6, the J call TRBJ1-6; no clear D gene. V dropped 7 bases and J dropped 6 bases, with 7 bases sitting between them. The CDR3 length is 12 residues. The V gene's germline CDR1 is MNHNY and CDR2 SVGAGI (reference sequence). The CDR3 nucleotides read TGTGCCAGCACCCTAAGTAATTCACCCCTCCACTTT. Protein: CASTLSNSPLHF.